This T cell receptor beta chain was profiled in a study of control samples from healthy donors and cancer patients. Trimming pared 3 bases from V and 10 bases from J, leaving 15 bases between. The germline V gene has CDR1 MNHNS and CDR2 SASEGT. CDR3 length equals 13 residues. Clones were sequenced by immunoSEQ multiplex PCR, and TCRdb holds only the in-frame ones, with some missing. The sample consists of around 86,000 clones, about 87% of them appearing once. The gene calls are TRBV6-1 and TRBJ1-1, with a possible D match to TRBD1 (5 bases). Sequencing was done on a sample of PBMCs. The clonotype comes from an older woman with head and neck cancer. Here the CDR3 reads CASSERLGGGAFF. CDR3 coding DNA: TGTGCCAGCAGTGAGAGGCTCGGTGGGGGAGCTTTCTTT.